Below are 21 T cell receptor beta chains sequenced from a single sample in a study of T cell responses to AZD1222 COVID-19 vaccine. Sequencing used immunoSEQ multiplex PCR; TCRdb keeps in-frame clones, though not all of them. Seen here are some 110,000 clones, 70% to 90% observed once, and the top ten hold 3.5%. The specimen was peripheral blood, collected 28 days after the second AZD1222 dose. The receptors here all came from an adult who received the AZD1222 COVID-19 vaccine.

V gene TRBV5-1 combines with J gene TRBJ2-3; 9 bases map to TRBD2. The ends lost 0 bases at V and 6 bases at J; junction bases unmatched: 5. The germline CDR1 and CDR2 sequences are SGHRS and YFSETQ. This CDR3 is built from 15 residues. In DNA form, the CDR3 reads TGCGCCAGCAGCTTGGCCGGGGCGGGAGGGGATACGCAGTATTTT. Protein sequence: CASSLAGAGGDTQYF.

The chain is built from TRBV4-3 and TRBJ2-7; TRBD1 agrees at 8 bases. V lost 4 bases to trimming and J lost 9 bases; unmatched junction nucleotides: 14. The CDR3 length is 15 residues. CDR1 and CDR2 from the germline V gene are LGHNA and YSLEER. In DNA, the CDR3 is TGCGCCAGCAGCCCCCACACCGGGACAGGCTTTGTGCAGTACTTC. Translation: CASSPHTGTGFVQYF.

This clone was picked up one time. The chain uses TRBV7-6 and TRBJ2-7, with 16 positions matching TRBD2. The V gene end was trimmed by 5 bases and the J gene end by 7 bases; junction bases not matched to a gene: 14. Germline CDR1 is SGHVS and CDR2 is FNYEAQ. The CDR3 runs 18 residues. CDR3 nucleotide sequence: TGTGCCAGCAGCCCTCTCCCGGGACTAGCGGGGGGGCCGGGGGAGCAGTACTTC. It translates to CASSPLPGLAGGPGEQYF.

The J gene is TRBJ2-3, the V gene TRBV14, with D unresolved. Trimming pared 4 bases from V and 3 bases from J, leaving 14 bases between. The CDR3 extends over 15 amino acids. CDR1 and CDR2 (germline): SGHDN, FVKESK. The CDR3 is CASSPKTLGTDTQYF. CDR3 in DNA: TGTGCCAGCAGCCCGAAAACCCTCGGTACAGATACGCAGTATTTT.

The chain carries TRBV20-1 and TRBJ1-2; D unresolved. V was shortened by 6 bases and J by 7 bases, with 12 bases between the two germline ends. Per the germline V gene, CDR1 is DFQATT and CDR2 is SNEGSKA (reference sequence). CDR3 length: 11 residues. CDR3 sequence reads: CSADRLAGYTF. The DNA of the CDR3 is TGCAGTGCCGACCGCCTGGCTGGCTACACCTTC.

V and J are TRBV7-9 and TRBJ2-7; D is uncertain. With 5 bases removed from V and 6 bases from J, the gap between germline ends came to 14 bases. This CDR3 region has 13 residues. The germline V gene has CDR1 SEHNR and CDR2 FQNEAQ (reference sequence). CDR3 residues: CASSPSYSTEQYF. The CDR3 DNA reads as TGTGCCAGCAGCCCATCCTACTCAACCGAGCAGTACTTC.

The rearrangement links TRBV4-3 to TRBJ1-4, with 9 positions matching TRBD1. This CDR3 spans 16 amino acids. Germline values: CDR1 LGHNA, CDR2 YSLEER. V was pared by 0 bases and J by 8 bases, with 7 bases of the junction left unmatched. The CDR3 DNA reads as TGCGCCAGCAGCCAAGACCCCGGGACAGGGAGGGAAAAACTGTTTTTT. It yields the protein CASSQDPGTGREKLFF.

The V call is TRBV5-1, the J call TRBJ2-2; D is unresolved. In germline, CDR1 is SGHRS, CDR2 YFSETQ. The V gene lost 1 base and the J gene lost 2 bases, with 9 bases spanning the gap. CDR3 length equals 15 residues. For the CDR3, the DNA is TGCGCCAGCAGCTTGCTGGCCACCAACACCGGGGAGCTGTTTTTT. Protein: CASSLLATNTGELFF.

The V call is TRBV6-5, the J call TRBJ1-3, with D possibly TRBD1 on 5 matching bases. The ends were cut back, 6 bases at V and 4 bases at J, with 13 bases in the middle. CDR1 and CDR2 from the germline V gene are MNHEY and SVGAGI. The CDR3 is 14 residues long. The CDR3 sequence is CASRPDSLGNTIYF. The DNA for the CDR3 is TGTGCCAGCAGACCAGACAGTCTGGGAAACACCATATATTTT.

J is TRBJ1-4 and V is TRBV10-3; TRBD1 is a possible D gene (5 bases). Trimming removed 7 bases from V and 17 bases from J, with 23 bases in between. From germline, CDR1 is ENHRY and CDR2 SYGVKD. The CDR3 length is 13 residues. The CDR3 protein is CAIMSGRIRMRFF. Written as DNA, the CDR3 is TGTGCCATCATGTCAGGGAGAATTAGGATGCGTTTTTTT.

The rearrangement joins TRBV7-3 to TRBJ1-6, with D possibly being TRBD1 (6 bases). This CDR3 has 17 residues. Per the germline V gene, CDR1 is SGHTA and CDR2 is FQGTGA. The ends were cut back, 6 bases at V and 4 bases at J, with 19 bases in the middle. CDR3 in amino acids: CASSSYGGGTYNSPLHF. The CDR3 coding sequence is TGTGCCAGCAGTTCTTATGGAGGGGGAACATATAATTCACCCCTCCACTTT. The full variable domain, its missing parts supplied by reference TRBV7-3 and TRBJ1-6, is GAGVSQTPSNKVTEKGKYVELRCDPISGHTALYWYRQSLGQGPEFLIYFQGTGAADDSGLPNDRFFAVRPEGSVSTLKIQRTERGDSAVYLCASSSYGGGTYNSPLHFGNGTRLTVT.

The CDR3 DNA sequence: TGTGCCAGCAGCAAAGCGCTCAAGGGATCCGGGGAGCTGTTTTTT. It is translated as CASSKALKGSGELFF. The V call is TRBV21-1, the J call TRBJ2-2. TRBV21-1 is a pseudogene. The CDR3 covers 15 residues.

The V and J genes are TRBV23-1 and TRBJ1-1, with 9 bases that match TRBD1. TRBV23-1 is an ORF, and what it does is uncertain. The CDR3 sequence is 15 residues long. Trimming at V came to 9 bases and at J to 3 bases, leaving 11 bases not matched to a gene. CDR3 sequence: CARPQGASSHTEAFF. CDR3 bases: TGCGCCAGGCCACAGGGGGCATCGTCGCACACTGAAGCTTTCTTT.

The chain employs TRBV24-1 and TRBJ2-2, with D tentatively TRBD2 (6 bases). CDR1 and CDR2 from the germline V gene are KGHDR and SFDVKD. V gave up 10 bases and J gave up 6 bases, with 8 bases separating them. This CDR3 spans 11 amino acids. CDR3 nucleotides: TGTGCCACGGGAGGACCCGGGGAGCTGTTTTTT. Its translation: CATGGPGELFF.

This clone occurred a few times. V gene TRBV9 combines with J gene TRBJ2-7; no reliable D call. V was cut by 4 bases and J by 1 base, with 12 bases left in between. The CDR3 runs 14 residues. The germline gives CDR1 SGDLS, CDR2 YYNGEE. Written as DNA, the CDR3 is TGTGCCAGCAGCATCTCCCCCGGTTCCTACGAGCAGTACTTC. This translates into CASSISPGSYEQYF.

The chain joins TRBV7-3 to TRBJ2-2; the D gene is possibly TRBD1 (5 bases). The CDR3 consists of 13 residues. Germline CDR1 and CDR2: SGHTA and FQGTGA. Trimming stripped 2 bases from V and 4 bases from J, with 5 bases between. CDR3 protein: CASSLGATGELFF. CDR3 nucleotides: TGTGCCAGCAGCTTAGGGGCCACCGGGGAGCTGTTTTTT. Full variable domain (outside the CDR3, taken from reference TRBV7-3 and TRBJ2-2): GAGVSQTPSNKVTEKGKYVELRCDPISGHTALYWYRQSLGQGPEFLIYFQGTGAADDSGLPNDRFFAVRPEGSVSTLKIQRTERGDSAVYLCASSLGATGELFFGEGSRLTVL.

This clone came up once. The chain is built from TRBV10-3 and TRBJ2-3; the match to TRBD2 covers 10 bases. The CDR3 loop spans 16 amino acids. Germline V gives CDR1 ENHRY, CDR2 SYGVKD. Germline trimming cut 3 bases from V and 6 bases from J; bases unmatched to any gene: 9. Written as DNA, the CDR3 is TGTGCCATCAGTGAAGGGGTAGCGGGAGGCCGGGATACGCAGTATTTT. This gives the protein CAISEGVAGGRDTQYF.

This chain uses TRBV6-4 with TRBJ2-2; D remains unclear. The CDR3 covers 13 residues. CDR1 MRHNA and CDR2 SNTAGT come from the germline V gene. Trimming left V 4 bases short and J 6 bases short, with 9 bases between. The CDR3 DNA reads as TGTGCCAGCAGTGGAAGCGAGTCCGGGGAGCTGTTTTTT. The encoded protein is CASSGSESGELFF.

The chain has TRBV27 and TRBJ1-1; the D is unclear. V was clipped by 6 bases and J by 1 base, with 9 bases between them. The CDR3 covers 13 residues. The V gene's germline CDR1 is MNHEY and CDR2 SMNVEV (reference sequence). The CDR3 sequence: CASRTQENTEAFF. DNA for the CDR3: TGTGCCAGCAGAACCCAGGAGAACACTGAAGCTTTCTTT.

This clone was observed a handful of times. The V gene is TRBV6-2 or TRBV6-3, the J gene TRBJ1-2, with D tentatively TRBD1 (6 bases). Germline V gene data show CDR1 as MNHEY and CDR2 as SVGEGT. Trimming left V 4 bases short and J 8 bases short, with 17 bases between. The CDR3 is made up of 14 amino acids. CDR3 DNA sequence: TGTGCCAGCAGTTGGGAGACCCGAGGGGGAGGCTACACCTTC. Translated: CASSWETRGGGYTF.

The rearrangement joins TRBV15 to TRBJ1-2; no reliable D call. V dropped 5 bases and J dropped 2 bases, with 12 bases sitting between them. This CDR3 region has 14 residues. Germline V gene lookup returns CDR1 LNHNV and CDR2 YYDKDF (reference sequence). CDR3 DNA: TGTGCCACCAGCGAGACGGTTTCAAACTATGGCTACACCTTC. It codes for CATSETVSNYGYTF. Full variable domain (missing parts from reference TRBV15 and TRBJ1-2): DAMVIQNPRYQVTQFGKPVTLSCSQTLNHNVMYWYQQKSSQAPKLLFHYYDKDFNNEADTPDNFQSRRPNTSFCFLDIRSPGLGDTAMYLCATSETVSNYGYTFGSGTRLTVV.